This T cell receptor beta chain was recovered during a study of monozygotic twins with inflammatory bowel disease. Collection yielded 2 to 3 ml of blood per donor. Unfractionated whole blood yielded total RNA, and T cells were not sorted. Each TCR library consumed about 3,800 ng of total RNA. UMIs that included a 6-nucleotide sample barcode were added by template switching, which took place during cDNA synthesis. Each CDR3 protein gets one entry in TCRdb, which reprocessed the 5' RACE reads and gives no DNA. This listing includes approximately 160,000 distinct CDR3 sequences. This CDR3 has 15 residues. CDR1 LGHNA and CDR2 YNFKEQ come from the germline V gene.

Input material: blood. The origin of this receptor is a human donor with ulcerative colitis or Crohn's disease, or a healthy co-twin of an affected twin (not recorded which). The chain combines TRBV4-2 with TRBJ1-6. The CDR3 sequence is CASSHLRRPNSPLHF.